These 12 T cell receptor beta chains share one sample of origin, sequenced in a study of identical twins. Each CDR3 protein gets one entry after TCRdb re-called the 5' RACE reads with MiXCR. The data show fewer than 800,000 distinct CDR3 sequences, 7% to 7.5% seen once. These data also featured in a second study, about yellow fever vaccine responses in identical twins.

Sequenced input: PBMCs. The receptors were gathered from a woman younger than 30 in good health.

This clonotype was observed many times. V usage is TRBV5-1 and J usage is TRBJ1-2; D perhaps matches TRBD1 (6 bases). The germline V gene has CDR1 SGHRS and CDR2 YFSETQ. CDR3 size: 12 residues. Trimming pared 5 bases from V and 4 bases from J, leaving 9 bases between. The CDR3 protein is CASREDSYGYTF. The CDR3 DNA follows: TGCGCCAGCAGAGAGGACAGCTATGGCTACACCTTC. The complete variable domain, with remaining parts taken from reference TRBV5-1 and TRBJ1-2, reads KAGVTQTPRYLIKTRGQQVTLSCSPISGHRSVSWYQQTPGQGLQFLFEYFSETQRNKGNFPGRFSGRQFSNSRSEMNVSTLELGDSALYLCASREDSYGYTFGSGTRLTVV.

The V gene is TRBV5-1, the J gene TRBJ2-1; 7 positions agree with TRBD2. CDR3 length: 17 residues. After removal of 1 base from V and 2 bases from J, the junction contained 9 bases not matched to a gene. Germline V gives CDR1 SGHRS, CDR2 YFSETQ. Written as DNA, the CDR3 is TGCGCCAGCAGCTTGAACCCCCCGGGACTACCCTACAATGAGCAGTTCTTC. This gives the protein CASSLNPPGLPYNEQFF.

This clonotype was detected a few times. The rearrangement uses TRBV7-3 and TRBJ2-1, with D maybe TRBD2 (5 bases). The V and J ends lost 2 bases and 9 bases respectively, with 14 bases between them. The CDR3 is 14 amino acids. Per germline, CDR1 SGHTA and CDR2 FQGTGA. The CDR3 DNA reads as TGTGCCAGCAGCTTACCGGGCCCCGGAGGTGAGCAGTTCTTC. Protein sequence: CASSLPGPGGEQFF.

This clonotype was recorded many times. V is TRBV11-2 and J is TRBJ2-1; 10 bases align to TRBD2. Germline values: CDR1 SGHAT, CDR2 FQNNGV. CDR3 length: 18 amino acids. The J segment lost 0 bases and the V segment lost 5 bases, leaving 10 bases of the junction unmatched. The CDR3 DNA reads TGTGCCAGCAGCAAGGCCGGGACTAGCGCTAGCTCCTACAATGAGCAGTTCTTC. Amino acids: CASSKAGTSASSYNEQFF.

This clonotype was observed many times. This chain connects TRBV5-1 to TRBJ1-6, with D maybe TRBD1 (6 bases). This CDR3 has 15 residues. Germline values: CDR1 SGHRS, CDR2 YFSETQ. Trimming removed 0 bases at V and 11 bases at J, with 15 bases between. The CDR3 DNA is TGCGCCAGCAGCTTGGGGGGGGGCTCACCAACACCCCTCCACTTT. It yields the protein CASSLGGGSPTPLHF.

The chain uses TRBV6-5 and TRBJ2-7, with 7 positions matching TRBD1. The CDR3 has 14 amino acids. V shed 2 bases and J 2 bases; nucleotides not matched to a gene: 3. Germline V gene sequence: CDR1 MNHEY, CDR2 SVGAGI. CDR3 amino acids: CASSYGTAAYEQYF. The CDR3 DNA reads TGTGCCAGCAGTTACGGGACAGCCGCCTACGAGCAGTACTTC.

This clonotype was seen many times. The V gene is TRBV29-1, the J gene TRBJ2-1; tentatively, D is TRBD1 (6 bases). CDR1 and CDR2 (germline): SQVTM, ANQGSEA. The germline V and J ends were trimmed by 3 bases and 2 bases, with 11 bases remaining between them. The CDR3 runs to 14 residues. The chain's CDR3 is CSVDSQGTYNEQFF. The DNA for the CDR3 is TGCAGCGTTGATAGTCAGGGGACCTACAATGAGCAGTTCTTC.

J is TRBJ1-1 and V is TRBV20-1; TRBD1 is a possible D gene (5 bases). The V and J ends lost 6 bases and 0 bases respectively, with 14 bases between them. CDR3 length equals 14 residues. Germline loops: CDR1 DFQATT, CDR2 SNEGSKA (reference sequence). CDR3 residues: CSARGVTMNTEAFF. The CDR3 region has the DNA TGCAGTGCCCGGGGGGTCACCATGAACACTGAAGCTTTCTTT.

The table lists this clonotype with a few counts. The gene calls are TRBV7-2 and TRBJ2-3, with no clear D. V was shortened by 0 bases and J by 5 bases, with 6 bases between the two germline ends. The germline V gene encodes CDR1 SGHTA and CDR2 FQGNSA. This CDR3 contains 13 residues. CDR3: CASSLAFRDTQYF. The CDR3 DNA sequence: TGTGCCAGCAGCTTAGCGTTTAGAGATACGCAGTATTTT. The full variable domain, rest sourced from reference TRBV7-2 and TRBJ2-3, is GAGVSQSPSNKVTEKGKDVELRCDPISGHTALYWYRQSLGQGLEFLIYFQGNSAPDKSGLPSDRFSAERTGGSVSTLTIQRTQQEDSAVYLCASSLAFRDTQYFGPGTRLTVL.

The V and J genes are TRBV2 and TRBJ2-5; D remains unclear. Looked up from germline, CDR1 is SNHLY and CDR2 is FYNNEI. V was shortened by 2 bases and J by 2 bases, with 12 bases between the two germline ends. This CDR3 spans 15 amino acids. The CDR3 region is CASSETLALQETQYF. Here the CDR3 DNA reads TGTGCCAGCAGTGAAACCCTGGCGCTACAAGAGACCCAGTACTTC.

The table lists this clonotype with a few counts. The V and J genes are TRBV29-1 and TRBJ2-3; D might be TRBD2 (5 bases). The CDR3 has 16 amino acids. The germline V gene has CDR1 SQVTM and CDR2 ANQGSEA. The V end was cut by 0 bases, the J end by 4 bases, with 17 bases between. CDR3 in amino acids: CSVEDLEGMLSDTQYF. The CDR3 region has the DNA TGCAGCGTTGAAGATTTAGAGGGTATGTTGTCAGATACGCAGTATTTT.

This clonotype appeared many times. The CDR3 loop reads CASSPPLRDTVLETQYF. The CDR3 DNA reads as TGTGCCAGCAGCCCCCCACTCCGGGACACGGTTCTGGAGACCCAGTACTTC. This chain uses TRBV7-6 with TRBJ2-5; the D gene is possibly TRBD1 (6 bases). Germline V gene data show CDR1 as SGHVS and CDR2 as FNYEAQ. This CDR3 has 17 residues. V was cut by 5 bases and J by 5 bases, with 24 bases left in between.